This is a list of T cell receptor beta chains from one sample in a study of blood T cell repertoires in COVID-19. The method was immunoSEQ multiplex PCR; TCRdb's version includes in-frame clones alone and lacks a portion of them. The sample has tens of thousands of clones, about 91% seen once; the top ten hold roughly 2.3%. The sequencing sample was made of peripheral blood. All receptors come from a human donor with active COVID-19. The donor label of this sample is uncertain. Both conserved end residues are part of each CDR3. A D gene is named only where the DNA matches it firmly.

length	J	V	D	CDR3
16	TRBJ1-5	TRBV7-2	TRBD1	CASSLQGTGHNQPQHF
15	TRBJ1-2	TRBV12-5	NA	CASGPREGGGYGYTF
14	TRBJ2-3	TRBV18	NA	CASSPLPGTDTQYF
13	TRBJ1-2	TRBV6-5	TRBD1	CASRPQGARGYTF
17	TRBJ2-7	TRBV24-1	TRBD1	CATSDLSPGTGIYEQYF
13	TRBJ2-1	TRBV6-4	NA	CASSEGEAAEQFF
15	TRBJ2-7	TRBV5-1	NA	CASSLGGRGPYEQYF
15	TRBJ2-1	TRBV7-3	NA	CASSTGEVGENEQFF
12	TRBJ1-1	TRBV6-6	NA	CASSGGQPGAFF
14	TRBJ1-2	TRBV7-2	NA	CASRQGLANYGYTF
13	TRBJ1-1	TRBV6-5	TRBD1	CASSRTGGFEAFF
18	TRBJ1-1	TRBV9	TRBD1	CASSPSRDRGQGNTEAFF
15	TRBJ2-5	TRBV19	TRBD1	CASSMSQGVEETQYF
17	TRBJ2-7	TRBV27	TRBD1	CASSKFGTGRKAYEQYF
13	TRBJ2-1	TRBV3-1/TRBV3-2	NA	CASSQESGGTQFF
12	TRBJ1-2	TRBV11-2	NA	CASSREGLGYTF
15	TRBJ2-5	TRBV5-1	TRBD2	CASSPPLAGVETQYF
16	TRBJ1-5	TRBV4-1	NA	CASSQAPGEVNQPQHF
15	TRBJ2-3	TRBV7-2	TRBD2	CASSLAGGFSDTQYF
14	TRBJ2-5	TRBV29-1	TRBD1	CSVPDRAHQETQYF
15	TRBJ2-7	TRBV9	TRBD2	CASSNSGGASDEQYF
14	TRBJ2-7	TRBV9	NA	CASSVSESSYEQYF
15	TRBJ2-7	TRBV27	TRBD2	CASSLSGGGAYEQYF
13	TRBJ1-2	TRBV10-3	TRBD1	CAITRDRAQGYTF
15	TRBJ2-7	TRBV6-1	NA	CASSEVRDTYYEQYF
13	TRBJ1-2	TRBV19	NA	CASRAGWTYGYTF
13	TRBJ2-7	TRBV27	TRBD1	CVTGNRGSYEQYF
15	TRBJ1-5	TRBV5-1	NA	CASSLAGVNNQPQHF
14	TRBJ2-7	TRBV5-1	NA	CASSFRVFSYEQYF
17	TRBJ1-6	TRBV5-4	NA	CASSLNRPTGRNSPLHF
14	TRBJ2-3	TRBV9	NA	CASSVASSTDTQYF
15	TRBJ2-7	TRBV27	NA	CASSLSAVEGRLEYF
16	TRBJ2-5	TRBV3-1/TRBV3-2	TRBD2	CASSQDLAGGQETQYF